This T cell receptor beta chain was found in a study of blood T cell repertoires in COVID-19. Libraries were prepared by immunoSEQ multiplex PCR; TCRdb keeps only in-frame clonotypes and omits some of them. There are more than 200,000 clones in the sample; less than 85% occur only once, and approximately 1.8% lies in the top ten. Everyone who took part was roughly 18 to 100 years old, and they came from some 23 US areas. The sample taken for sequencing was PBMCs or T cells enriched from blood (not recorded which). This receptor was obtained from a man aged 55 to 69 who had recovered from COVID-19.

The CDR3 is CASSLHTYGYTF. The CDR3 DNA is TGTGCCAGCAGCTTACACACCTATGGCTACACCTTC. The gene calls are TRBV7-9 and TRBJ1-2; D call uncertain. Germline loops: CDR1 SEHNR, CDR2 FQNEAQ (reference sequence). The CDR3 runs to 12 residues. V lost 2 bases and J lost 4, with 5 bases in between.